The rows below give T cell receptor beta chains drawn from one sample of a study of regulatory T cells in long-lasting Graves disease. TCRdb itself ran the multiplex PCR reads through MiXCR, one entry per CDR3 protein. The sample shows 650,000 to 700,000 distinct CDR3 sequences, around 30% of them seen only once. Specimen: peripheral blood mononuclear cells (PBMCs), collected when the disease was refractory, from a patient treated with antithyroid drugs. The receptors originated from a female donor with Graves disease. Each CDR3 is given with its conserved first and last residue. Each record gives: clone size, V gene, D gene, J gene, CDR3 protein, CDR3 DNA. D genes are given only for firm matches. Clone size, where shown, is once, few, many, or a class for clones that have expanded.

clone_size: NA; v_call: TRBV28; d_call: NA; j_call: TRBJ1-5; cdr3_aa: CASTGQRTGAQHF; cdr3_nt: TGTGCCAGCACCGGACAGCGAACTGGAGCCCAGCATTTT
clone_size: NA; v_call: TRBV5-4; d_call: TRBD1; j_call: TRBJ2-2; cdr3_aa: CASSPDRAFSGELFF; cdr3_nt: TGTGCCAGCAGCCCGGACAGGGCATTCTCCGGGGAGCTGTTTTTT
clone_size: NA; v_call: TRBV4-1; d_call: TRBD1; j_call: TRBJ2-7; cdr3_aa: CASSHVGTGYEQYF; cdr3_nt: TGCGCCAGCAGCCATGTAGGGACAGGGTACGAGCAGTACTTC
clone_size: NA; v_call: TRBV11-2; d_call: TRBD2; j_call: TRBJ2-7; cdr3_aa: CASSLETSGIYKQYF; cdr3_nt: TGTGCCAGCAGCTTAGAGACTAGCGGGATATACAAGCAGTACTTC
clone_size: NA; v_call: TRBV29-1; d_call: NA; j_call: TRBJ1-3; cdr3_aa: CSAPGGSENTIYF; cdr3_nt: TGCAGCGCCCCGGGGGGATCCGAAAACACCATATATTTT
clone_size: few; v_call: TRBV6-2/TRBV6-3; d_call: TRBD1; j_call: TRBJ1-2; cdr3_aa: CASSYPGQGEVGYTF; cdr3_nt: TGTGCCAGCAGTTACCCTGGACAGGGGGAGGTTGGCTACACCTTC
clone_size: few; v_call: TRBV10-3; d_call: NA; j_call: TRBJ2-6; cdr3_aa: CASYRDAGANVLTF; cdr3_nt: TGTGCCAGTTACAGGGACGCTGGGGCCAACGTCCTGACTTTC
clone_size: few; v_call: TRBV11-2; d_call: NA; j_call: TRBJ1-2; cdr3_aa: CASSFLVGSNYGYTF; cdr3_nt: TGTGCCAGCAGCTTCTTGGTGGGGAGCAACTATGGCTACACCTTC
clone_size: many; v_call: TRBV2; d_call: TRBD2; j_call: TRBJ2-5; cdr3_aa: CASSAGGLAGKETQYF; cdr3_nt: TGTGCCAGCAGCGCCGGGGGACTAGCGGGAAAAGAGACCCAGTACTTC
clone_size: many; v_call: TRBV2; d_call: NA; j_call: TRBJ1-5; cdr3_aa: CASSEAVARLNQPQHF; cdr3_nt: TGTGCCAGCAGTGAAGCTGTCGCACGGCTAAATCAGCCCCAGCATTTT
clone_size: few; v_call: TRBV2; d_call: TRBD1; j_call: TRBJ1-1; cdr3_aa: CASSGGQGAWGEAFF; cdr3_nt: TGTGCCAGCAGCGGGGGACAGGGGGCTTGGGGTGAAGCTTTCTTT
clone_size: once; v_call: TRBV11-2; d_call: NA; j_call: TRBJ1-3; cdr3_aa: CAGSYPQGNTIYF; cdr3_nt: TGTGCCGGCAGCTATCCCCAGGGAAACACCATATATTTT
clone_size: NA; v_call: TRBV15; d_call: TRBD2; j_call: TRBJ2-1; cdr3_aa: CATSRDVAGVGNEQFF; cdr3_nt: TGTGCCACCAGCAGAGATGTGGCGGGAGTGGGCAATGAGCAGTTCTTC
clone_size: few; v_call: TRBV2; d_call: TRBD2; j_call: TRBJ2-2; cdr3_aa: CASSDPRASGLTGELFF; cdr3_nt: TGTGCCAGCAGTGATCCCCGGGCTAGCGGACTCACCGGGGAGCTGTTTTTT
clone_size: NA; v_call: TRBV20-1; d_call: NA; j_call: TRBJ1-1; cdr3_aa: CSARDGGAGAEAFF; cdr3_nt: TGCAGTGCTAGAGATGGGGGGGCTGGGGCTGAAGCTTTCTTT
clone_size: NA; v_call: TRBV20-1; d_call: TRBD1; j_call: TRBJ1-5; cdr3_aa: CSARTPGQGFQPQHF; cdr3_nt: TGCAGTGCTCGTACACCGGGACAGGGGTTTCAGCCCCAGCATTTT
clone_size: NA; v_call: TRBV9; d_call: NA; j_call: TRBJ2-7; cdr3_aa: CASRPLLTDTYEQYF; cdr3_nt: TGTGCCAGCCGCCCACTCCTTACGGACACCTACGAGCAGTACTTC
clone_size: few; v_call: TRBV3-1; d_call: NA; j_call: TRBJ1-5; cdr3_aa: CASSQDLGRHQPQHF; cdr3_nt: TGTGCCAGCAGCCAAGATCTGGGCCGCCATCAGCCCCAGCATTTT
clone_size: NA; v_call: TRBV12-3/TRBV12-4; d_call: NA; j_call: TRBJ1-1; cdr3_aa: CASSSWGPPTEAFF; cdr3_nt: TGTGCCAGCAGTTCCTGGGGGCCCCCCACTGAAGCTTTCTTT
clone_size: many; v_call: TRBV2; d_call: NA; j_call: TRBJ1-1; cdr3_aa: CASSRLQGLGTEAFF; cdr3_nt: TGTGCCAGCAGCAGATTACAGGGCCTGGGCACTGAAGCTTTCTTT
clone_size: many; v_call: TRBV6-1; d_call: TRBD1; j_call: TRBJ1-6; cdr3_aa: CASLRQGNSPLHF; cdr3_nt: TGTGCCAGCCTGAGACAGGGCAATTCACCCCTCCACTTT
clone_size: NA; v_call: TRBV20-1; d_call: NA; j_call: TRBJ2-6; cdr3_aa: CSAARGGGANVLTF; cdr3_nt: TGCAGTGCCGCGAGGGGGGGGGGGGCCAACGTCCTGACTTTC
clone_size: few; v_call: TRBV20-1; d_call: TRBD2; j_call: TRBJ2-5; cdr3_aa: CSVLSGRTGETQYF; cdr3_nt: TGCAGTGTCCTCAGCGGGAGAACGGGGGAGACCCAGTACTTC
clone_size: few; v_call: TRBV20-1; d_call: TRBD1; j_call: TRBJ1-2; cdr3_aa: CSAPRTGGNYGYTF; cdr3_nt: TGCAGTGCCCCGAGGACAGGGGGCAACTATGGCTACACCTTC
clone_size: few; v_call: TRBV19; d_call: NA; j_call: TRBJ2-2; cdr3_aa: CASSPRWAGELFF; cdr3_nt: TGTGCCAGTAGCCCCCGTTGGGCCGGGGAGCTGTTTTTT